This T cell receptor beta chain was identified in a study of early T cells in non-severe SARS-CoV-2 infection. At the level of the study: Chains stayed unpaired after sequencing of bulk RNA from unsorted whole blood. Findings of the study overall: Matching against VDJdb likely underestimated virus-specific expansions, favoring anti-spike CD8.

This clonotype was detected a few times. Its antigen is not identified. Researchers attached unique molecular identifiers to individual cDNA molecules. TCRdb reanalysed the 5' RACE reads using MiXCR and keeps one entry per CDR3 protein. This table holds tens of thousands of distinct CDR3 sequences, approximately 10% found once. Looked up from germline, CDR1 is MDHEN and CDR2 is SYDVKM. This CDR3 is built from 13 residues. Between the trimmed V and J ends, which lost 6 bases and 10 bases, there was a span of 18 bases. The sequences come from whole blood, collected at baseline. This TCR derives from an adult who was a healthcare worker with PCR-confirmed SARS-CoV-2 infection or an uninfected control (not recorded which). The chain links TRBV28 to TRBJ1-2; no reliable D call. CDR3 in DNA: TGTGCCAGCAGCCTCCGAGGGCCCGGGGTCTACACCTTC. Translation: CASSLRGPGVYTF.